The present T cell receptor (beta chain) was sequenced within a study of T cells in Graves' hyperthyroidism and ophthalmopathy. Findings of the study overall: Stable hyperthyroidism was told apart from ophthalmopathy by a model built on 13 V-J features. Most expanded thyroid clonotypes above 0.001 also appeared in blood.

This clonotype was recorded many times. The antigen is not known. From 8.5 to 10 ml of fresh peripheral blood, PBMCs were isolated. Template material for amplifying TCR beta CDR3 regions consisted of RNA transcripts. The HTBI primer set was used in a first-round RT-PCR of the TCR CDR3. TCRdb redid the calling of the multiplex PCR reads with MiXCR, one entry per CDR3 protein. Altogether about 300,000 distinct CDR3 sequences are present, 15% to 20% being singletons, with the ten largest covering 33%. Trimming took off 3 bases at V and 2 bases at J, with 17 bases between the two ends. CDR3 length: 17 residues. The V gene's germline CDR1 is MNHNS and CDR2 SASEGT.

The sequence derives from a man aged 25 to 40 with Graves' hyperthyroidism. V usage is TRBV6-1 and J usage is TRBJ1-5; D is perhaps TRBD1 (5 bases). The sample consisted of blood. In nucleotides, the CDR3 is TGTGCCAGCAGTGATATCCCCGGGGTCAGGGGCAATCAGCCCCAGCATTTT. Amino acids: CASSDIPGVRGNQPQHF.